This T cell receptor (beta chain) was sequenced for a study of shared clonotypes between healthy human individuals. Whole-study context: With ages of 18 to 49, the donors were a couple of women and a few men. Study observations and caveats: Read depth was anticipated to influence clonotype sharing among donors.

Each subset's genomic DNA was split evenly across several immunoSEQ plates. Sequencing was performed with immunoSEQ multiplex PCR; in TCRdb, only in-frame clones are kept and a portion is missing. Among some 480,000 clones, around three quarters were seen once, and the ten largest hold approximately 12%. The germline gives CDR1 SGHRS, CDR2 YFSETQ. The CDR3 is made up of 12 amino acids. Losses at the gene ends were 2 bases for V and 6 bases for J; bases not matched to a gene: 1. This clone was seen once. The antigen is undetermined. Other nucleotide sequences from this sample produce the same CDR3. This clonotype originated in a woman aged 35 to 49 in good health. Some clones in this sample may be carry-over from other donors' samples. The sequenced material came from PBMCs. The chain is built from TRBV5-1 and TRBJ1-2, with 7 bases aligning to TRBD1. CDR3 in amino acids: CASSFDRDGYTF. CDR3 bases: TGCGCCAGCAGCTTTGACAGGGATGGCTACACCTTC.